This T cell receptor beta chain was found in a study of T cells after yellow fever vaccination. MiXCR was run by TCRdb on the 5' RACE reads, yielding one entry per CDR3 protein. The data show under 600,000 distinct CDR3 sequences, with just over 20% seen just once and approximately 15% held by the top ten. This clonotype was seen a handful of times. The CDR3 is 15 residues long. Germline values: CDR1 DFQATT, CDR2 SNEGSKA (reference sequence). V lost 6 bases and J lost 6; bases outside the gene matches: 11. This TCR came from a man younger than 35 who received the YFV17D yellow fever vaccine. The sequences come from PBMCs, collected approximately 22 days after the first yellow fever vaccination. The chain recombines TRBV20-1 with TRBJ2-2; 9 nucleotides agree with TRBD2. DNA of the CDR3: TGCAGTGCAAGAAACGCGGGGGGGCCCTCCGGGGAGCTGTTTTTT. Translating gives CSARNAGGPSGELFF.